The 14 T cell receptor beta chains reported below all come from one sample, sequenced in a study of blood T cells in healthy people across ages (dated by TCRdb to about 2015). The library was obtained by 5' RACE. TCRdb names Illumina HiSeq 2500 as the instrument used. A second PCR of about 6 to 11 cycles was performed with a sample-barcoded 5' primer and a J-beta primer mix. In-frame beta chains were kept once TCRdb had trimmed the public reads at Q25 with fastp and called clones with MiXCR. Rows merge per CDR3 protein into single entries with the most common DNA and genes. The table for this sample lists more than 700,000 distinct CDR3 sequences; more than 35% of them were counted only once. Jointly, the top ten make up around 18% of the sample. Sequencing was done on a sample of blood. The receptors were gathered from a man aged 80 or over in good health.

This chain connects TRBV20-1 to TRBJ1-5, with D perhaps TRBD1 (6 bases). V was trimmed by 6 bases and J by 6 bases, leaving 18 bases between them. Germline V CDR1 and CDR2: DFQATT, SNEGSKA (reference sequence). The CDR3 totals 14 residues. This CDR3 reads CSAGQTVQTQPQHF. CDR3 bases: TGCAGTGCAGGACAGACTGTGCAAACTCAGCCCCAGCATTTT.

The chain recombines TRBV29-1 with TRBJ2-5; 7 positions agree with TRBD2. CDR3 length equals 15 residues. Germline-derived CDR1 and CDR2 are SQVTM and ANQGSEA. With 7 bases clipped from V and 9 bases from J, the junction kept 20 bases outside the gene matches. The CDR3 DNA reads TGCAGCGCCGGGGGTACTGCTAGCGGAGCGGCGGCCCAGTACTTC. This gives the protein CSAGGTASGAAAQYF.

This chain links TRBV12-3 or TRBV12-4 with TRBJ2-2; TRBD1 aligns across 10 bases. The trim removed 6 bases at V and 0 bases at J, leaving 7 bases unmatched. CDR3 length: 17 residues. CDR3 bases: TGTGCCAGCAGCCGGGGGACAGGGGAGCCGAACACCGGGGAGCTGTTTTTT. Translated: CASSRGTGEPNTGELFF.

This clonotype was seen more than once but under ten times. The chain employs TRBV30 and TRBJ2-3; 8 nucleotides line up with TRBD1. The germline V gene encodes CDR1 GTSNPN and CDR2 SVGIG (reference sequence). The CDR3 has 15 amino acids. J gave up 3 bases and V 1 base, and 6 bases lay outside the gene matches. The CDR3 DNA sequence: TGTGCCTGGAGTGATCCAGGGGGCGCGACAGATACGCAGTATTTT. Translated, it gives CAWSDPGGATDTQYF.

J is TRBJ1-2 and V is TRBV11-3; no firm D call. The germline V gene encodes CDR1 SGHNT and CDR2 YENEEA. This CDR3 has 13 residues. The V and J ends lost 1 base and 1 base respectively, with 4 bases between them. CDR3 amino acids: CASSLVYNYGYTF. Here the CDR3 DNA reads TGTGCCAGCAGCTTAGTATATAACTATGGCTACACCTTC. Looking up the rest from reference TRBV11-3 and TRBJ1-2 gives the full variable domain: EAGVVQSPRYKIIEKKQPVAFWCNPISGHNTLYWYLQNLGQGPELLIRYENEEAVDDSQLPKDRFSAERLKGVDSTLKIQPAELGDSAVYLCASSLVYNYGYTFGSGTRLTVV.

The CDR3 protein is CASRSRGQGTADTQYF. Here the CDR3 DNA reads TGTGCCAGCAGGTCACGAGGACAGGGGACCGCAGATACGCAGTATTTT. This chain uses TRBV28 with TRBJ2-3, with TRBD1 matching over 9 bases. The CDR3 runs 16 residues. From germline, CDR1 is MDHEN and CDR2 SYDVKM. The V segment lost 6 bases and the J segment 4 bases; nucleotides outside the gene matches: 11.

This clonotype appeared many times. The chain carries TRBV29-1 and TRBJ2-1; 11 bases agree with TRBD2. Per the germline V gene, CDR1 is SQVTM and CDR2 is ANQGSEA. The J segment lost 0 bases and the V segment lost 7 bases, leaving 5 bases of the junction unmatched. The CDR3 is 15 amino acids. The CDR3 loop is CSARTSGSSYNEQFF. The DNA of the CDR3 is TGCAGCGCCCGTACTAGCGGGAGCTCCTACAATGAGCAGTTCTTC.

This clonotype was observed a few times. The rearrangement links TRBV10-1 to TRBJ2-3; 10 bases line up with TRBD2. The CDR3 length is 15 residues. V dropped 2 bases and J dropped 2; count of bases not matched to a gene: 1. The V gene's germline CDR1 is WNHNN and CDR2 SYGVQD (reference sequence). As DNA, the CDR3 is TGCGCCAGCAGTGAGACTAGCGGGGCCACAGATACGCAGTATTTT. Translation: CASSETSGATDTQYF.

This clonotype was counted at least ten times. The chain employs TRBV6-5 and TRBJ2-1; 7 nucleotides align to TRBD2. This CDR3 spans 15 amino acids. V lost 4 bases and J lost 0; bases outside the gene matches: 3. The germline CDR1 and CDR2 sequences are MNHEY and SVGAGI. CDR3 residues: CASSSTGGSYNEQFF. CDR3 bases: TGTGCCAGCAGTTCCACGGGGGGCTCCTACAATGAGCAGTTCTTC.

The V call is TRBV29-1, the J call TRBJ2-5, with 16 nucleotides matching TRBD2. The germline V gene encodes CDR1 SQVTM and CDR2 ANQGSEA. The CDR3 covers 14 residues. V was pared by 4 bases and J by 11 bases, with 7 bases of the junction left unmatched. The CDR3 is CSVGRGLAGGGQYF. Written as DNA, the CDR3 is TGCAGCGTTGGCCGGGGACTAGCGGGAGGGGGGCAGTACTTC.

The rearrangement links TRBV28 to TRBJ2-7; unclear D gene. Germline CDR1 reads MDHEN; CDR2 reads SYDVKM. This CDR3 has 12 residues. V lost 3 bases and J 7 bases, leaving 10 bases between the germline ends. CDR3 residues: CASSFGDWEQYF. The CDR3 bases are TGTGCCAGCAGTTTTGGGGATTGGGAGCAGTACTTC.

Worth noting for this clonotype: At one end the junction does not follow the germline gene, possibly because of a read error. V is TRBV24-1 and J is TRBJ2-1; weak D call: TRBD2 (6 bases). Germline V CDR1 and CDR2: KGHDR, SFDVKD. This CDR3 spans 14 amino acids. This chain's CDR3 is CATSPREVYNKQFF. The CDR3 nucleotides read TGTGCCACCAGTCCCAGGGAGGTGTACAATAAGCAGTTCTTC.

The chain links TRBV20-1 to TRBJ2-1; TRBD2 aligns across 7 bases. This CDR3 contains 13 residues. Per germline, CDR1 DFQATT and CDR2 SNEGSKA (reference sequence). With 2 bases clipped from V and 6 bases from J, the junction kept 4 bases outside the gene matches. This CDR3 reads CSARPAGTNEQFF. In nucleotides, the CDR3 is TGCAGTGCTAGACCAGCGGGGACCAATGAGCAGTTCTTC.

The chain couples TRBV6-1 to TRBJ2-5, with D perhaps matching TRBD1 (6 bases). In germline, CDR1 is MNHNS, CDR2 SASEGT. Trimming left V 3 bases short and J 4 bases short, with 18 bases between. CDR3 length: 16 residues. The CDR3 coding sequence is TGTGCCAGCAGTGATTTCACCGGGACACCTCGAGAGACCCAGTACTTC. It specifies CASSDFTGTPRETQYF.